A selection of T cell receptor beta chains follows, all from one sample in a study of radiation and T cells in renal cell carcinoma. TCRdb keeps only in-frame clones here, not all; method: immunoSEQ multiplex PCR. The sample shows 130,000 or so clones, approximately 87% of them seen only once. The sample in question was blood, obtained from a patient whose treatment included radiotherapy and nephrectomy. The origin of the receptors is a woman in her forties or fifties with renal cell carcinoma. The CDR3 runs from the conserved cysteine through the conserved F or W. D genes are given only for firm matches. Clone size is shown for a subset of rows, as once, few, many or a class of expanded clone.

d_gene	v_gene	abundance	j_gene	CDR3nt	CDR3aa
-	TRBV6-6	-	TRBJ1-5	TGTGCCAGCAGTTCACTTACAGGGTTTGCGGGTCAGCCCCAGCATTTT	CASSSLTGFAGQPQHF
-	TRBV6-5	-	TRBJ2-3	TGTGCCAGCCGCCACGGGACCCTCGGAGTAGATACGCAGTATTTT	CASRHGTLGVDTQYF
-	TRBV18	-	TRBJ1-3	TGTGCCAGCTCACCACTCAGTGAGCGCTCTGGAAACACCATATATTTT	CASSPLSERSGNTIYF
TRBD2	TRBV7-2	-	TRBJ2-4	TGTGCCAGCAGCTTAGTACTAGCGGGAGAAAACATTCAGTACTTC	CASSLVLAGENIQYF
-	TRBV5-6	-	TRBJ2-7	TGTGCCAGCAGCTTGGGTGATAGTGGCGAGCAGTACTTC	CASSLGDSGEQYF
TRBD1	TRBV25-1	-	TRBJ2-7	TGTGCCACCAGGACAGGGAACACCTACGAGCAGTACTTC	CATRTGNTYEQYF
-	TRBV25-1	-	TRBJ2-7	TGTGCCAGCAGTGACAGGCACTACGAGCAGTACTTC	CASSDRHYEQYF
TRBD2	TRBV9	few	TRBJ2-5	TGTGCCAGCAGCGTAGATGGTTCGGGAGGGCCCCAGTACTTC	CASSVDGSGGPQYF
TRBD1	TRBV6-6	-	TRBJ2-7	TGTGCCAGCAGTTACGACAGGGTGTACGAGCAGTACTTC	CASSYDRVYEQYF
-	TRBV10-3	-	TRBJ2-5	TGTGCCATCAGTGAAACGGAGACCCAGTACTTC	CAISETETQYF
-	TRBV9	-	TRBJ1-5	TGTGCCAGCAGCGTGGGGGGCGCGGGCAATCAGCCCCAGCATTTT	CASSVGGAGNQPQHF
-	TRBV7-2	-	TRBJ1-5	TGTGCCAGCAGCCCCCGGGGACTGAGCAATCAGCCCCAGCATTTT	CASSPRGLSNQPQHF
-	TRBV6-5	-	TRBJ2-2	TGTGCCAGCAGCCGTTCGCGGACCGGGGAGCTGTTTTTT	CASSRSRTGELFF
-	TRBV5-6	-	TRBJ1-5	TGTGCCAGCAGCTTGTCGAGGGGGAGAGGTCAGCCCCAGCATTTT	CASSLSRGRGQPQHF
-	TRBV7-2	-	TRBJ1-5	TGTGCCAGCACCTCGGATCGCAATCAGCCCCAGCATTTT	CASTSDRNQPQHF
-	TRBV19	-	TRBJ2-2	TGTGCCAGTAGTATGACTACGAACACCGGGGAGCTGTTTTTT	CASSMTTNTGELFF
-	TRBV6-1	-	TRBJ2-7	TGTGCCAGCAGTGAATACAGGCGCTCCTACGAGCAGTACTTC	CASSEYRRSYEQYF
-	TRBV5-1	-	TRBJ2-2	TGCGCCAGCAGCTTGGGAACCGCGAACACCGGGGAGCTGTTTTTT	CASSLGTANTGELFF
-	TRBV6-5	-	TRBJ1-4	TGTGCCAGCAGTTACTACAGACTCACAACTAATGAAAAACTGTTTTTT	CASSYYRLTTNEKLFF
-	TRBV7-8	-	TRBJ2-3	TGTGCCAGCAGCTCAACAGAGGGCACAGATACGCAGTATTTT	CASSSTEGTDTQYF
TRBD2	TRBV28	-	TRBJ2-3	TGTGCCAGCAGTTCGACTAGCGGGAGGGCCGGTGATACGCAGTATTTT	CASSSTSGRAGDTQYF
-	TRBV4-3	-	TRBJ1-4	TGCGCCAGCAGCCAAGAGATCGCAAGAAGTGAAAAACTGTTTTTT	CASSQEIARSEKLFF
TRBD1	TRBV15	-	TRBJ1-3	TGTGCCACCAGCAGAGATCGGGACAGGGGGACAAACACCATATATTTT	CATSRDRDRGTNTIYF
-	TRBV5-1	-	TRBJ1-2	TGCGCCAGCAGCTGGGGGGATGAGGATGGCTACACCTTC	CASSWGDEDGYTF
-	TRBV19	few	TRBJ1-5	TGTGCCAGTCGGTCCTGGGAAAATCAGCCCCAGCATTTT	CASRSWENQPQHF
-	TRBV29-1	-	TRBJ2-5	TGCAGCGTTGAAGATTTCTACCTCCGAGGACAGACGTACTTC	CSVEDFYLRGQTYF
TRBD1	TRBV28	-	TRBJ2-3	TGTGCCAGCACACCGACAGGGGTGGATACGCAGTATTTT	CASTPTGVDTQYF
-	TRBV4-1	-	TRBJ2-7	TGCGCCAGCAGCCAACCCGGGACTCCCTACGAGCAGTACTTC	CASSQPGTPYEQYF
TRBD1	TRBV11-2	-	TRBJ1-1	TGTGCCAGCAGCTTAGACTCGACAGGGATTGCCACTGAAGCTTTCTTT	CASSLDSTGIATEAFF
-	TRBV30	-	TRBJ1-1	TGTGCCTGGAGAACGGGGACAATCAACACTGAAGCTTTCTTT	CAWRTGTINTEAFF
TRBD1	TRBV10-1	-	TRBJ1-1	TGCGCCAGCAGTTCATTACAGGGGCTGAACACTGAAGCTTTCTTT	CASSSLQGLNTEAFF
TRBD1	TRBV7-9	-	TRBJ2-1	TGTGCCAGCCTGAGGGACAGGGCCCTTCCGACTGAGCAGTTCTTC	CASLRDRALPTEQFF
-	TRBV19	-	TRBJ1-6	TGTGCCAGTAGTATGGCAGATACCTATAATTCACCCCTCCACTTT	CASSMADTYNSPLHF
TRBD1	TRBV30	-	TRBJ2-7	TGTGCCTGGAGTGTACGGGTGACAGGGGGCACCTACGAGCAGTACTTC	CAWSVRVTGGTYEQYF